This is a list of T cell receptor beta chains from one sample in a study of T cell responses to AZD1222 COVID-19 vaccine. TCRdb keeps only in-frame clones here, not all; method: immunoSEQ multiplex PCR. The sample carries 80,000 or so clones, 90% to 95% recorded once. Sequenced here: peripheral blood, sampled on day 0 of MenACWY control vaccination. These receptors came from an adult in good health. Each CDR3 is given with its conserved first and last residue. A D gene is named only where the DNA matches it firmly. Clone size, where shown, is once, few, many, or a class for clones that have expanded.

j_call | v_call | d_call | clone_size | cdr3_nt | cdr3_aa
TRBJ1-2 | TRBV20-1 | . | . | TGCAGTGTCATCAGGTCTGGCGGCTACACCTTC | CSVIRSGGYTF
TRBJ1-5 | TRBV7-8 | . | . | TGTGCCAGCAGCTTAGCGCGGGGACCTTCGGGCAATCAGCCCCAGCATTTT | CASSLARGPSGNQPQHF
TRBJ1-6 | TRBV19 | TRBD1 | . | TGTGCCAGTAGACGCGGGACAGGAGGGAATTCACCCCTCCACTTT | CASRRGTGGNSPLHF
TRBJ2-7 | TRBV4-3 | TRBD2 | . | TGCGCCAGCAGCCAAGGACTAGCGGAGGGGGGAGAGCAGTACTTC | CASSQGLAEGGEQYF
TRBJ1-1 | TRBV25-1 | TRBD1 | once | TGTGCCAGCAGTGAAATCGACAGGGCGGGTGGAACTGAAGCTTTCTTT | CASSEIDRAGGTEAFF
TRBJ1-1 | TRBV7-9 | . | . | TGTGCCAGTACACTAGGCGGGTTGACTGAAGCTTTCTTT | CASTLGGLTEAFF
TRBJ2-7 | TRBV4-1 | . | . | TGCGCCAGCAGCCAGCGGGCAGGGAACTACGAGCAGTACTTC | CASSQRAGNYEQYF
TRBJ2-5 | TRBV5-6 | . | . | TGTGCCAGCAGCTTGGCCGGAGAGACCCAGTACTTC | CASSLAGETQYF
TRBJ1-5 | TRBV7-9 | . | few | TGTGCCAGCTCGTTTTCAGAGAACTTCAATCAGCCCCAGCATTTT | CASSFSENFNQPQHF
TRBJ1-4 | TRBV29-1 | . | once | TGCAGCGTTGTAGGTGTAGGGGATAATGAAAAACTGTTTTTT | CSVVGVGDNEKLFF
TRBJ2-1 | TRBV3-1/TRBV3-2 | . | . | TGTGCCAGCAGGGCGGGAATCCCCCTTGGTGGGCAGTTCTTC | CASRAGIPLGGQFF
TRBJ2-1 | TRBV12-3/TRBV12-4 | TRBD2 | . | TGTGCCATTCCTAGCGGAAACCGGGGTGAGCAGTTCTTC | CAIPSGNRGEQFF
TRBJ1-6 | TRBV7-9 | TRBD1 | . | TGTGCCAGCAGCTCACAGGGGGTGGATTCACCCCTCCACTTT | CASSSQGVDSPLHF
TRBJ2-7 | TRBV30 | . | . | TGTGCCTGGAGTGGGGGAGGTAACGAGCAGTACTTC | CAWSGGGNEQYF
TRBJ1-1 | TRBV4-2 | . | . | TGTGCCAGCAGGCCCGGGGTGGGAACCATGAACACTGAAGCTTTCTTT | CASRPGVGTMNTEAFF
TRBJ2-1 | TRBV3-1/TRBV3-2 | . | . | TGTGCCAGCAGCCCGCCCCAACAGCGCGAGCAGTTCTTC | CASSPPQQREQFF
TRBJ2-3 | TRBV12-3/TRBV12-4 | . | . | TGTGCCAGCAGTTTAGAAGGGTCCAATACGCAGTATTTT | CASSLEGSNTQYF
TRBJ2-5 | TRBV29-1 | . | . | TGCAGCGTTGACAATCGAGAGGGAGAGACCCAGTACTTC | CSVDNREGETQYF
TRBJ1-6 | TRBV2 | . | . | TGTGCCAGCAGTGTAGGGGAAGGGAATTCACCCCTCCACTTT | CASSVGEGNSPLHF
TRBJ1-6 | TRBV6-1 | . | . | TGTGCCAGCAGTGATAGGACGGACAGTTCACCCCTCCACTTT | CASSDRTDSSPLHF
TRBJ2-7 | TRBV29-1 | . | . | TGCAGCGTTGGCAGAGACGAGCAGTACTTC | CSVGRDEQYF
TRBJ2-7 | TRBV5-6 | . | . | TGTGCCAGCACCCGCGGGTCGCAGCAGTACTTC | CASTRGSQQYF
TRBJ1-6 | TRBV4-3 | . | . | TGCGCCAGCAGCCAAGACGGACGGGGCCGCAGCTTT | CASSQDGRGRSF
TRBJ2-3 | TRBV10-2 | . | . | TGCGCCAGCAGTGAGTCGTGGGAAACTAGCACAGATACGCAGTATTTT | CASSESWETSTDTQYF
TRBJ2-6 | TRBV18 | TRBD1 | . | TGTGCCAGCTCACTCTCCAGACAGGGTACGGCTGGGGCCAACGTCCTGACTTTC | CASSLSRQGTAGANVLTF
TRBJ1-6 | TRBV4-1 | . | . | TGCGCCAGCAGCCAAGGCCCGGGGTTCAATTCACCCCTCCACTTT | CASSQGPGFNSPLHF
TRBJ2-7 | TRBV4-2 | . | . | TGTGCCAGCAGCCAGACCCCCAGCTCCTACGAGCAGTACTTC | CASSQTPSSYEQYF
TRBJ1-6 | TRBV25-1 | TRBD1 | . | TGTGCCAGCAGTCGACAGGGAAGCTCCTATAATTCACCCCTCCACTTT | CASSRQGSSYNSPLHF
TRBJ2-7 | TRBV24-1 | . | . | TGTGCCACTGCCCCTAACAGGACCTTCTCCTACGAGCAGTACTTC | CATAPNRTFSYEQYF
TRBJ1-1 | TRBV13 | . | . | TGTGCCAGCAGCTTAGGGTCGCAGATGAACACTGAAGCTTTCTTT | CASSLGSQMNTEAFF
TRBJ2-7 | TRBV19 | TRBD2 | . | TGTGCCAGTAGCCTCTGGACTAGCGGGAGAATCGAGCAGTACTTC | CASSLWTSGRIEQYF
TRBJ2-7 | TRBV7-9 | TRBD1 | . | TGTGCCAGCAGTCAGCCGGGACAGGGCGGCGAGCAGTACTTC | CASSQPGQGGEQYF
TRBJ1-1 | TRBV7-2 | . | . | TGTGCCAGCAGCACATATGGGGCGGAATCTTTCTTT | CASSTYGAESFF
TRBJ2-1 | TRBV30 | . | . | TGTGCCTGGAGTGTTCAGCGCGTTTCGTCCTCCTACAATGAGCAGTTCTTC | CAWSVQRVSSSYNEQFF
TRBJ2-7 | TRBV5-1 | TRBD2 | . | TGCGCCAGCAGCTCTGTAGCGGGGGGCCATGGCGAGCAGTACTTC | CASSSVAGGHGEQYF
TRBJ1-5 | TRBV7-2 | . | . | TGTGCCAGCACCTCCCTCGATGGTCAGCCCCAGCATTTT | CASTSLDGQPQHF
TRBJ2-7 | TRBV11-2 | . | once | TGTGCCAGCAGCTTCACTCGAGCGGATTACGAGCAGTACTTC | CASSFTRADYEQYF
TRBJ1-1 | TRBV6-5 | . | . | TGTGCCAGCAGTTCACAGGATAACACTGAAGCTTTCTTT | CASSSQDNTEAFF
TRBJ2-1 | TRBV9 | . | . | TGTGCCAGCAGCGCCCTGGGACGGCCTTCTGGGCTCGATGAGCAGTTCTTC | CASSALGRPSGLDEQFF
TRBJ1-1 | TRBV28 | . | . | TGTGCCAGCAGCCACGCCGGAACCCAAGGGGGTGACGCTTTCTTT | CASSHAGTQGGDAFF
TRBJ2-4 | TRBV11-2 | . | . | TGTGCCAGCAGCCCCTGGGACGGGGACCCATTAGCCAAAAACATTCAGTACTTC | CASSPWDGDPLAKNIQYF
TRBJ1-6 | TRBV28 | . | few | TGTGCCACCCTCCCCTATCCCCCAGGGTCACCCCTCCACTTT | CATLPYPPGSPLHF
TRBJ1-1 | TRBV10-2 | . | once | TGCGCCAGCAGTGAACAGGGAAGGTGGATGAACACTGAAGCTTTCTTT | CASSEQGRWMNTEAFF
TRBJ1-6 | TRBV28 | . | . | TGTGCCAGCAGAGATGCCTCACCCCTCCACTTT | CASRDASPLHF
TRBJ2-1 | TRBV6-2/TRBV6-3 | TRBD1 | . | TGTGCCAGCAGCGCGGACAGGGGGCGAGGGCAGTTCTTC | CASSADRGRGQFF
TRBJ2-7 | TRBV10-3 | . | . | TGTGCCATCAAAGGCGGCGGTTCCTCCTACGAGCAGTACTTC | CAIKGGGSSYEQYF
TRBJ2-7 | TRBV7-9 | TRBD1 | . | TGTGCCAGCAGCCGCGGGTTGGACAGGGGTTCCTACGAGCAGTACTTC | CASSRGLDRGSYEQYF
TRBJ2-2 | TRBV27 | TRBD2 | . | TGTGCCAGCAGTCTAGGCGGGAGCACCGGGGAGCTGTTTTTT | CASSLGGSTGELFF
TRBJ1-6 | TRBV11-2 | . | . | TGTGCCAGCAGCTTGGGGGTCCTAGAGGGGTCACCCCTCCACTTT | CASSLGVLEGSPLHF
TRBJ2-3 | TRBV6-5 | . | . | TGTGCCAGCAGTTACTCGGATGGCACAGATACGCAGTATTTT | CASSYSDGTDTQYF
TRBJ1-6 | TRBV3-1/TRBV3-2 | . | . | TGTGCCAGCAGCCAAGCCCCCGGGCTGGAGGGATCACCCCTCCACTTT | CASSQAPGLEGSPLHF
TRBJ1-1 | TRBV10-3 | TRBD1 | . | TGTGCCATCAGGACAGGGGGTAACACTGAAGCTTTCTTT | CAIRTGGNTEAFF
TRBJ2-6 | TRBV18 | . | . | TGTGCCAGCTCACGCGAAGCGGCTGGGGCCAACGTCCTGACTTTC | CASSREAAGANVLTF
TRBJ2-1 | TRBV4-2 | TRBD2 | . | TGTGCCAGCAGCCAAGGCCGGACTAGCGGGACACCCTACAATGAGCAGTTCTTC | CASSQGRTSGTPYNEQFF
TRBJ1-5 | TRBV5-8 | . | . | TGTGCCAGCAACAATTGGGGGGGCGGGGGTAGCAATCAGCCCCAGCATTTT | CASNNWGGGGSNQPQHF